Each of the 21 T cell receptor beta chains below was sequenced from the same sample in a study of T cells in Graves' hyperthyroidism and ophthalmopathy. TCR beta CDR3 region amplification was performed from RNA transcripts. Initially, a first-round RT-PCR of the TCR CDR3 employed the HTBI primer set. TCRdb reprocessed the multiplex PCR reads with MiXCR, giving one entry per CDR3 protein. The sample yields some 500,000 distinct CDR3 sequences, roughly an eighth seen once. Sequencing was performed on blood. Every receptor here comes from a woman between 18 and 29 years old with Graves' hyperthyroidism.

This clonotype showed up many times. The CDR3 bases are TGTGCCAGCAGGGTGACCTTCCTGGGGAGGGCCAATGAGCAGTTCTTC. This translates into CASRVTFLGRANEQFF. The genes are TRBV2 and TRBJ2-1; 7 nucleotides line up with TRBD2. The CDR3 loop spans 16 amino acids. The germline gives CDR1 SNHLY, CDR2 FYNNEI. Trimming took 6 bases from V and 6 from J; bases not matched to a gene: 14.

This clonotype was seen ten or more times. The gene calls are TRBV29-1 and TRBJ1-1; D gene unclear. Trimming took 3 bases from V and 6 from J, leaving 8 bases between them. The length of the CDR3 is 11 residues. Germline lookup yields CDR1 SQVTM and CDR2 ANQGSEA. CDR3 region: CSVDSFSEAFF. Here the CDR3 DNA reads TGCAGCGTTGACAGTTTCTCTGAAGCTTTCTTT. Based on the CDR3 plus reference TRBV29-1 and TRBJ1-1, the full variable domain is SAVISQKPSRDICQRGTSLTIQCQVDSQVTMMFWYRQQPGQSLTLIATANQGSEATYESGFVIDKFPISRPNLTFSTLTVSNMSPEDSSIYLCSVDSFSEAFFGQGTRLTVV.

The chain combines TRBV10-2 with TRBJ2-3, with unresolved D. Germline V gene lookup returns CDR1 WSHSY and CDR2 SAAADI. CDR3 length equals 14 residues. V lost 6 bases and J lost 0, with 10 bases in between. CDR3 bases: TGCGCCAGCAGGATGAAAATAAGCACAGATACGCAGTATTTT. Its translation: CASRMKISTDTQYF.

This clonotype has a count of ten or more. The rearrangement uses TRBV6-1 and TRBJ1-2, with D uncertain. There are 13 residues in the CDR3. The V gene lost 7 bases and the J gene lost 8 bases, with 17 bases spanning the gap. Germline assignment: CDR1 MNHNS and CDR2 SASEGT. The CDR3 sequence: CASKDPGRAGYTF. The DNA of the CDR3 is TGTGCCAGCAAAGACCCCGGACGGGCCGGCTACACCTTC.

In this sample, this clonotype turned up many times. The V gene is TRBV29-1, the J gene TRBJ1-6, with TRBD1 matching 7 bases. Germline V CDR1 and CDR2: SQVTM, ANQGSEA. The trim removed 6 bases at V and 17 bases at J, leaving 16 bases unmatched. The CDR3 extends over 13 amino acids. CDR3 protein: CSVRDPSQGSVHF. In nucleotides, the CDR3 is TGCAGCGTCCGGGACCCATCACAGGGGTCGGTCCACTTT. The full variable domain, with the rest looked up from reference TRBV29-1 and TRBJ1-6, is SAVISQKPSRDICQRGTSLTIQCQVDSQVTMMFWYRQQPGQSLTLIATANQGSEATYESGFVIDKFPISRPNLTFSTLTVSNMSPEDSSIYLCSVRDPSQGSVHFGNGTRLTVT.

This clonotype was counted ten times or more. The chain links TRBV19 to TRBJ1-4; D is unclear. The CDR3 is made up of 13 amino acids. V lost 4 bases and J lost 10, with 13 bases in between. CDR1 and CDR2 (germline): LNHDA, SQIVND (reference sequence). Written as DNA, the CDR3 is TGTGCCAGTAGTACCGACCGGCGGGGAAAACTGTTTTTT. It is translated as CASSTDRRGKLFF.

There are many counts of this clonotype. V usage is TRBV3-1 and J usage is TRBJ1-1; D not resolved. Trimming removed 0 bases at V and 1 base at J, with 6 bases between. Looked up from germline, CDR1 is LGHDT and CDR2 is YNNKEL (reference sequence). This CDR3 is 14 amino acids long. The CDR3 loop reads CASSQDHQNTEAFF. As DNA, the CDR3 is TGTGCCAGCAGCCAAGATCACCAGAACACTGAAGCTTTCTTT.

In this sample, this clonotype turned up many times. V gene TRBV12-3 or TRBV12-4 combines with J gene TRBJ2-5, with D perhaps TRBD1 (6 bases). The CDR3 covers 15 residues. V was cut by 5 bases and J by 1 base, with 14 bases left in between. The CDR3 reads CASSPGQKIQETQYF. CDR3 in DNA: TGTGCCAGCAGTCCCGGACAGAAAATCCAAGAGACCCAGTACTTC.

This clonotype was counted at least ten times. The V and J genes are TRBV30 and TRBJ1-1; no clear D. CDR3 length: 11 residues. Germline values: CDR1 GTSNPN, CDR2 SVGIG (reference sequence). Trimming took off 0 bases at V and 10 bases at J, with 9 bases between the two ends. The CDR3 region has the DNA TGTGCCTGGAGTGTAACCACGGTAGCTTTCTTT. Encoded protein: CAWSVTTVAFF. Using reference TRBV30 and TRBJ1-1 for the parts outside the CDR3, the full variable domain is SQTIHQWPATLVQPVGSPLSLECTVEGTSNPNLYWYRQAAGRGLQLLFYSVGIGQISSEVPQNLSASRPQDRQFILSSKKLLLSDSGFYLCAWSVTTVAFFGQGTRLTVV.

This clonotype was observed a handful of times. This chain links TRBV15 with TRBJ1-2; D ambiguous. This CDR3 has 12 residues. The V gene's germline CDR1 is LNHNV and CDR2 YYDKDF (reference sequence). V gave up 3 bases and J gave up 7 bases, with 9 bases separating them. DNA of the CDR3: TGTGCCACCAGCAGTCGGTATTCTGGCTACACCTTC. This translates into CATSSRYSGYTF.

This clonotype has a count of ten or more. The gene calls are TRBV3-1 and TRBJ2-1; 8 nucleotides agree with TRBD1. V lost 4 bases to trimming and J lost 5 bases; unmatched junction nucleotides: 7. The CDR3 runs to 15 residues. Germline loops: CDR1 LGHDT, CDR2 YNNKEL (reference sequence). The CDR3 spells CASSLRDRRNNEQFF. For the CDR3, the DNA is TGTGCCAGCAGCCTCCGGGACAGGCGAAACAATGAGCAGTTCTTC.

This clonotype was observed at least ten times. The CDR3 sequence is CASSFRTSGSTDTQYF. The CDR3, as DNA: TGTGCCAGCAGCTTTCGGACTAGCGGGAGCACAGATACGCAGTATTTT. The chain links TRBV11-2 to TRBJ2-3, with 11 bases matching TRBD2. Looked up from germline, CDR1 is SGHAT and CDR2 is FQNNGV. The V and J ends lost 3 bases and 0 bases, in that order; junction bases with no gene match: 2. The CDR3 length is 16 residues.

V usage is TRBV9 and J usage is TRBJ2-1, with D possibly matching TRBD2 (5 bases). Germline V gene lookup returns CDR1 SGDLS and CDR2 YYNGEE. V was trimmed by 0 bases and J by 5 bases, leaving 12 bases between them. The CDR3 runs to 15 residues. For the CDR3, the DNA is TGTGCCAGCAGCGTAGGGGCTAGCATCCACAATGAGCAGTTCTTC. This translates into CASSVGASIHNEQFF.

This clonotype was counted ten times or more. V is TRBV2 and J is TRBJ2-7, with 10 nucleotides matching TRBD2. V dropped 7 bases and J dropped 5; count of bases not matched to a gene: 11. Germline CDR1 is SNHLY and CDR2 is FYNNEI. The CDR3 loop spans 15 amino acids. The CDR3 spells CASILLAGGSNEQYF. For the CDR3, the DNA is TGTGCCAGCATTCTGTTAGCGGGAGGTAGCAACGAGCAGTACTTC. The full variable domain, completed using reference TRBV2 and TRBJ2-7, is EPEVTQTPSHQVTQMGQEVILRCVPISNHLYFYWYRQILGQKVEFLVSFYNNEISEKSEIFDDQFSVERPDGSNFTLKIRSTKLEDSAMYFCASILLAGGSNEQYFGPGTRLTVT.

This chain joins TRBV3-1 and TRBJ1-2; D is perhaps TRBD1 (5 bases). CDR1 LGHDT and CDR2 YNNKEL come from the germline V gene (reference sequence). The CDR3 has 16 residues. V lost 2 bases and J lost 2, with 15 bases in between. DNA of the CDR3: TGTGCCAGCAGCCAACCCAGAGGCGGGGGAAACTATGGCTACACCTTC. Translating gives CASSQPRGGGNYGYTF.

This clonotype showed up many times. This chain links TRBV12-3 or TRBV12-4 with TRBJ2-3, with 7 nucleotides matching TRBD2. There are 14 residues in the CDR3. After removal of 8 bases from V and 0 bases from J, the junction contained 5 bases not matched to a gene. Written as DNA, the CDR3 is TGTGCCAGCGGGACTACCTCTAGCACAGATACGCAGTATTTT. It encodes CASGTTSSTDTQYF.

DNA for the CDR3: TGTGCCATCAGTGAACAGGACAGACCTGGTCAGCCCCAGCATTTT. It specifies CAISEQDRPGQPQHF. This rearrangement joins TRBV10-3 to TRBJ1-5; weak D call: TRBD1 (6 bases). The CDR3 covers 15 residues. V gave up 3 bases and J gave up 6 bases, with 15 bases separating them. Germline CDR1 is ENHRY and CDR2 is SYGVKD.

The table lists this clonotype with many counts. The V call is TRBV11-1, the J call TRBJ2-3; D might be TRBD1 (6 bases). Trimming took 4 bases from V and 2 from J, leaving 10 bases between them. Germline V gene sequence: CDR1 SGHAT, CDR2 FQDESV (reference sequence). The CDR3 contains 14 residues. CDR3 region: CASSSQGITDTQYF. The CDR3, as DNA: TGTGCCAGCAGCTCACAGGGTATCACAGATACGCAGTATTTT.

This clonotype was counted a few times. The chain has TRBV7-9 and TRBJ2-1, with 9 bases matching TRBD2. This CDR3 spans 18 amino acids. From germline, CDR1 is SEHNR and CDR2 FQNEAQ (reference sequence). The junction had 17 bases not matched to a gene; V was cut back by 4 bases and J by 7 bases. The CDR3 spells CASSYDRPGTSLTNEQFF. CDR3 bases: TGTGCCAGCAGCTACGACAGGCCCGGGACTAGCTTGACTAATGAGCAGTTCTTC.

This clonotype was found a few times. The V call is TRBV9, the J call TRBJ1-6; TRBD1 aligns across 7 bases. V lost 4 bases to trimming and J lost 4 bases; unmatched junction nucleotides: 2. The CDR3 covers 14 residues. The germline gives CDR1 SGDLS, CDR2 YYNGEE. In nucleotides, the CDR3 is TGTGCCAGCAGCATGGGACAGTATAATTCACCCCTCCACTTT. It specifies CASSMGQYNSPLHF.

This clonotype has just a few counts. The chain is built from TRBV6-2 or TRBV6-3 and TRBJ1-2; TRBD1 might be the D (5 bases). This CDR3 has 17 amino acids. The germline CDR1 and CDR2 sequences are MNHEY and SVGEGT. Trimming took 0 bases from V and 5 from J, leaving 19 bases between them. The CDR3 region is CASSYSKVPGRIYGYTF. The CDR3 DNA follows: TGTGCCAGCAGTTACTCGAAGGTTCCGGGACGAATTTATGGCTACACCTTC.